This TCR beta chain was sequenced in a study of vaccination and CD4 T cells after COVID-19. In the case of this clonotype: Its target is not known.

Trimming left V 7 bases short and J 3 bases short, with 20 bases between. CDR1 and CDR2 from the germline V gene are LNHDA and SQIVND (reference sequence). This CDR3 comprises 16 residues. Treatment: roughly 11-day PBMC culture with coronavirus spike peptide pools or control peptides (ViraFEST assay). Cultured CD4+ T-cell DNA underwent Oncomine TCR Beta short-read sequencing. In TCRdb, the PCR reads were re-called with MiXCR into one record per CDR3 protein. The table records about 9,200 distinct CDR3 sequences, around 55% of them present only once. The V and J genes are TRBV19 and TRBJ2-3; tentative D call: TRBD2 (5 bases). The sequenced sample was CD4+ T cells from blood, cultured in vitro. The sequence came from a human donor who had recovered from COVID-19. The CDR3 nucleotides are TGTGCCAGTACCTCAGTGGGAGAGCCTGGAACAGATACGCAGTATTTT. This sequence encodes CASTSVGEPGTDTQYF.